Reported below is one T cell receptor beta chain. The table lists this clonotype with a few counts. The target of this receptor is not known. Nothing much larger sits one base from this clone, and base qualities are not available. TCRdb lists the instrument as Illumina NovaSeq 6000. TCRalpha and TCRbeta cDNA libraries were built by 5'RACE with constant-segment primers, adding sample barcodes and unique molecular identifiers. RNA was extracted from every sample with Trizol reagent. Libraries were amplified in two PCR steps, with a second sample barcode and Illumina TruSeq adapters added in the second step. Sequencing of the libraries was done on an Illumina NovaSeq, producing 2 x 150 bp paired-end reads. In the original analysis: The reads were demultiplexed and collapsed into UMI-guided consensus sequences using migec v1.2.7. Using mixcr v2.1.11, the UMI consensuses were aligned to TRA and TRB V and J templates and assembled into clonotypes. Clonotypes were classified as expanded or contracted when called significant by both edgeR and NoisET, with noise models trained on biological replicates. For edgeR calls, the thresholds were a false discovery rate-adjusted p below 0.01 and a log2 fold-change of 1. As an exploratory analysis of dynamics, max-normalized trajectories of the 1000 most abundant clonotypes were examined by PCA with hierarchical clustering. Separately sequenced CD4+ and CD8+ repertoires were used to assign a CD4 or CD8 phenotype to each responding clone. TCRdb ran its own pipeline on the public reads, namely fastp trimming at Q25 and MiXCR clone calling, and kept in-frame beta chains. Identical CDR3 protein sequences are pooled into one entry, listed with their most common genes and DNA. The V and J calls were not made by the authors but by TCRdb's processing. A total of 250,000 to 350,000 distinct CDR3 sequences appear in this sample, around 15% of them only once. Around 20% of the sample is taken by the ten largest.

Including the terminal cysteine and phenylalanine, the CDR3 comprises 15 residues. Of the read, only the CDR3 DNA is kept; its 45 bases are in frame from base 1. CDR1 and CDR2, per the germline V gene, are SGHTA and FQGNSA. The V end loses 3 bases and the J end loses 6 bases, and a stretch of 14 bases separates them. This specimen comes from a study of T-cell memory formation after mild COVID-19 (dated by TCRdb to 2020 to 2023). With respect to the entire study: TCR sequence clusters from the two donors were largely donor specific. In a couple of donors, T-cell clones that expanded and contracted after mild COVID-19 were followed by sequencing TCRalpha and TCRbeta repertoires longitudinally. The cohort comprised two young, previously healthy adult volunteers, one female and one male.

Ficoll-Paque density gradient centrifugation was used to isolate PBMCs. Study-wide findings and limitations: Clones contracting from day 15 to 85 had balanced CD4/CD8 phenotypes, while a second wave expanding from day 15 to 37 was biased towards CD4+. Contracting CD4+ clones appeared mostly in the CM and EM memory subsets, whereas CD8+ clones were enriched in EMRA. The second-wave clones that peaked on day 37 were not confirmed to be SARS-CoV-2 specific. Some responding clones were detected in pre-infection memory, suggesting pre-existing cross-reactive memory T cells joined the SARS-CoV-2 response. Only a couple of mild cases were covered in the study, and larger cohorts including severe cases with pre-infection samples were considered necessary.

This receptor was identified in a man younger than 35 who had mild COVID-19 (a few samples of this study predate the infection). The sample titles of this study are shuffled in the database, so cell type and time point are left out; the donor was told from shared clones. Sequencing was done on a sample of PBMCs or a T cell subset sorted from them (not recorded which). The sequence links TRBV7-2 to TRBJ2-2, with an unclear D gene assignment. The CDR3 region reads CASSFSVTTSGELFF. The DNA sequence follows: TGTGCCAGCAGCTTTTCCGTGACAACCTCCGGGGAGCTGTTTTTT.